This T cell receptor (beta chain) emerged from a study of T-cell memory formation after mild COVID-19. TCRdb independently ran MiXCR on the 5' RACE reads; one entry per CDR3 protein. The profile covers 470,000 or so distinct CDR3 sequences, with roughly 20% appearing a single time and roughly an eighth taken by the ten largest. This CDR3 spans 14 amino acids. Trimming cost V 5 bases and J 6 bases; bases outside gene matches: 6. This clonotype was sampled from an adult woman who had mild COVID-19 (a few samples of this study predate the infection). Cell type and time point are not known. V is TRBV12-3 or TRBV12-4 and J is TRBJ2-2, with 7 positions matching TRBD1. The sample was PBMCs or a T cell subset sorted from them (not recorded which). CDR3 amino acids: CASSLHRGAGELFF. The CDR3 DNA sequence: TGTGCCAGCAGTCTGCACAGGGGTGCCGGGGAGCTGTTTTTT.